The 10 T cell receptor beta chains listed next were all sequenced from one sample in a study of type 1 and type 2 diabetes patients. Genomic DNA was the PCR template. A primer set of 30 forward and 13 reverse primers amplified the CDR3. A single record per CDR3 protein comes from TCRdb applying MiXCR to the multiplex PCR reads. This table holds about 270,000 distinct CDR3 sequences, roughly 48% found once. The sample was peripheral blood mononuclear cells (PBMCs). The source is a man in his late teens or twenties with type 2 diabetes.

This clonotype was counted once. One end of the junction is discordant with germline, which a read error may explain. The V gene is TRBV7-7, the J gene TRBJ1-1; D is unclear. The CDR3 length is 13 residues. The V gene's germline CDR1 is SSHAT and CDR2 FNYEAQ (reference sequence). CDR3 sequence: CASSLATNTEAFF. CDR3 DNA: TGTGCTAGCAGCTTGGCCACGAACACTGAAGCTTTCTTT.

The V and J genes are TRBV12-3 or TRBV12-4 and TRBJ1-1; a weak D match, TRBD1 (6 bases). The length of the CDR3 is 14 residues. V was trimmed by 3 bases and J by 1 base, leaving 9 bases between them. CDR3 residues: CASSFRGGNTEAFF. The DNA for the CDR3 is TGTGCCAGCAGTTTCAGGGGAGGGAACACTGAAGCTTTCTTT.

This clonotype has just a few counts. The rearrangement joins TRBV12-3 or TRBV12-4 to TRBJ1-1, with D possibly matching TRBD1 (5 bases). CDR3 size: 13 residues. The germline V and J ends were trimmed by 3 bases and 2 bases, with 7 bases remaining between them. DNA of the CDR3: TGTGCCAGCAGTTTTGGGACCAACACTGAAGCTTTCTTT. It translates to CASSFGTNTEAFF.

This chain's CDR3 is CASSLSQPQHF. Here the CDR3 DNA reads TGTGCCAGCAGTTTGTCTCAGCCCCAGCATTTT. The chain carries TRBV12-3 or TRBV12-4 and TRBJ1-5; D call uncertain. Trimming left V 3 bases short and J 6 bases short, with 3 bases between. CDR3 length: 11 residues.

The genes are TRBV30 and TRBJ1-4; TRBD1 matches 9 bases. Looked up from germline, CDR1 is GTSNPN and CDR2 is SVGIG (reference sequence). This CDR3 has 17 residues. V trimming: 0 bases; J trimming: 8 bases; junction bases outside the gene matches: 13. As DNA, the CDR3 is TGTGCCTGGAGTGTGGGGACAGGGTCTCGTGGCGGAGAAAAACTGTTTTTT. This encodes CAWSVGTGSRGGEKLFF.

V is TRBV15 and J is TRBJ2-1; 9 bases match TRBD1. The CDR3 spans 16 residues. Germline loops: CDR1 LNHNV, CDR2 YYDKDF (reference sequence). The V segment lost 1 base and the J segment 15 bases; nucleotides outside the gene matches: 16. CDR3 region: CATSRVFTAGDRVPFF. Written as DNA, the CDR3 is TGTGCCACCAGCAGAGTTTTCACCGCGGGGGACAGGGTTCCGTTCTTC.

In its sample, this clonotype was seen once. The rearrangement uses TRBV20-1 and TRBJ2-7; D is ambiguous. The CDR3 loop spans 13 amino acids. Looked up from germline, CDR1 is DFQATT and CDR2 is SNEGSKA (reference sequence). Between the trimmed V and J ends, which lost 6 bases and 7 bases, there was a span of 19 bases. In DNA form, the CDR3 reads TGCAGTGCCCCAAAGAGCTCCTACAATGAGCAGTACTTC. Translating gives CSAPKSSYNEQYF.

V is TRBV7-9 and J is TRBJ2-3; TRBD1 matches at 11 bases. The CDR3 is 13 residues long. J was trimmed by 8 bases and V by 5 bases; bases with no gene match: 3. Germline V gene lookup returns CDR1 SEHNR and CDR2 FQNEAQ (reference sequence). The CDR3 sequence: CASSTGTGGTQYF. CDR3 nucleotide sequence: TGTGCCAGCAGCACCGGGACAGGGGGTACGCAGTATTTT.

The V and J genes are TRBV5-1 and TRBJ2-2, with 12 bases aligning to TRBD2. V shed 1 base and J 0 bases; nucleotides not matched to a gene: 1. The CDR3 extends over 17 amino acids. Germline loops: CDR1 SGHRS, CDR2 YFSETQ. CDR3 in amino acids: CASSLTSGRPNTGELFF. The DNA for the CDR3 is TGCGCCAGCAGCTTGACTAGCGGGAGGCCGAACACCGGGGAGCTGTTTTTT.

CDR3 nucleotides: TGTGCCAGTAGTATTATGCGGTCGGGGGGAAGCAATGAGCAGTTCTTC. It is translated as CASSIMRSGGSNEQFF. The chain employs TRBV19 and TRBJ2-1, with TRBD2 matching 7 bases. With 3 bases clipped from V and 6 bases from J, the junction kept 11 bases outside the gene matches. The CDR3 consists of 16 residues. CDR1 and CDR2 from the germline V gene are LNHDA and SQIVND (reference sequence).